The rows below give T cell receptor beta chains drawn from one sample of a study of T cells after yellow fever vaccination. TCRdb reanalysed the 5' RACE reads using MiXCR and keeps one entry per CDR3 protein. The table has 200,000 to 300,000 distinct CDR3 sequences, 10% to 15% seen once. The input for sequencing was CD4+ T cells sorted from PBMCs, taken 45 days after the yellow fever booster vaccination. The source is a man aged 25 to 40 who received the YFV17D yellow fever vaccine. Both conserved end residues are part of each CDR3. D genes are given only for firm matches. A row's size may be missing; if present it is once, few, many or a size class.

v_call	clone_size	cdr3_length	d_call	j_call	cdr3_aa	cdr3_nt
TRBV20-1	few	16	-	TRBJ2-5	CSAILVRGNLQETQYF	TGCAGTGCTATTTTGGTCAGGGGTAACCTCCAAGAGACCCAGTACTTC
TRBV15	-	13	TRBD2	TRBJ2-1	CATTSGISGEQFF	TGTGCCACCACTAGCGGGATATCCGGAGAGCAGTTCTTC
TRBV15	few	18	TRBD2	TRBJ2-5	CATSRGLAGAYVQETQYF	TGTGCCACCAGCAGGGGACTAGCGGGTGCCTACGTCCAAGAGACCCAGTACTTC
TRBV6-1	-	16	TRBD2	TRBJ2-1	CASSLGLEGLYNEQFF	TGTGCCAGCAGCCTAGGACTAGAGGGCCTCTACAATGAGCAGTTCTTC
TRBV21-1	-	16	-	TRBJ2-2	CASSKALAGGPGELFF	TGTGCCAGCAGCAAAGCGCTAGCGGGAGGACCCGGGGAGCTGTTTTTT
TRBV6-2/TRBV6-3	few	15	-	TRBJ2-1	CASSYSSLFAEHLFF	TGTGCCAGCAGTTACTCCTCTCTCTTCGCTGAGCATTTGTTCTTC
TRBV20-1	once	15	-	TRBJ2-7	CSARALVGGSYEQYF	TGCAGTGCTAGAGCCTTAGTAGGAGGCTCCTACGAGCAGTACTTC
TRBV7-2	-	15	-	TRBJ2-7	CASSLFAGSMNEQYF	TGTGCCAGCAGCTTATTTGCCGGGAGTATGAACGAGCAGTACTTC
TRBV29-1	-	15	-	TRBJ2-1	CSVEGHREAYNEQFF	TGCAGCGTTGAAGGTCACCGGGAAGCCTACAATGAGCAGTTCTTC
TRBV5-1	-	16	-	TRBJ2-2	CASSSRVPRNTGELFF	TGCGCCAGCAGCTCCCGGGTCCCTCGGAACACCGGGGAGCTGTTTTTT
TRBV6-1	-	15	-	TRBJ2-5	CASSRSGVGQETQYF	TGTGCCAGCAGTCGATCAGGGGTGGGGCAAGAGACCCAGTACTTC
TRBV12-3/TRBV12-4	-	15	-	TRBJ1-5	CASSIGTNSNQPQHF	TGTGCCAGCAGCATCGGGACAAATAGCAATCAGCCCCAGCATTTT
TRBV6-1	few	14	-	TRBJ1-4	CASKSRHVNEKLFF	TGTGCCAGCAAGAGTCGTCACGTTAATGAAAAACTGTTTTTT
TRBV7-2	few	15	-	TRBJ2-1	CASSWALLTYNEQFF	TGTGCCAGCAGTTGGGCCCTACTAACTTACAATGAGCAGTTCTTC
TRBV24-1	many	13	-	TRBJ2-1	CATCRARSNEQFF	TGTGCCACTTGCAGGGCCCGCTCCAATGAGCAGTTCTTC
TRBV15	-	15	TRBD1	TRBJ1-5	CATSRDPGTAQPQHF	TGTGCCACCAGCAGAGATCCCGGGACAGCTCAGCCCCAGCATTTT
TRBV6-5	-	16	TRBD2	TRBJ2-1	CASSYGTSGPSRGQFF	TGTGCCAGCAGTTACGGGACTAGCGGGCCCTCAAGAGGGCAGTTCTTC
TRBV3-1	few	11	TRBD1	TRBJ2-3	CASEGGGTQYF	TGTGCCAGCGAAGGGGGCGGTACGCAGTATTTT
TRBV15	few	14	-	TRBJ1-1	CATSRNRRNTEAFF	TGTGCCACCAGCAGGAACCGGAGGAACACTGAAGCTTTCTTT
TRBV6-5	few	15	-	TRBJ2-7	CASSLQGPAIYEQYF	TGTGCCAGCAGTCTACAAGGACCGGCGATCTACGAGCAGTACTTC
TRBV20-1	-	15	TRBD1	TRBJ2-4	CSVQGTQGVRNIQYF	TGCAGTGTACAGGGGACCCAGGGCGTCAGGAACATTCAGTACTTC
TRBV24-1	many	13	-	TRBJ2-2	CATSGDATGELFF	TGTGCCACCAGTGGTGATGCCACCGGGGAGCTGTTTTTT
TRBV12-3/TRBV12-4	many	14	TRBD2	TRBJ2-7	CASSLGAGVGEQYF	TGTGCCAGCAGTTTAGGAGCGGGAGTGGGAGAGCAGTACTTC
TRBV12-3/TRBV12-4	many	16	TRBD2	TRBJ2-1	CASSLGASGTYNEQFF	TGTGCCAGCAGTTTAGGAGCTAGCGGGACCTACAATGAGCAGTTCTTC
TRBV7-9	-	13	-	TRBJ1-4	CASSVRTGEKLFF	TGTGCCAGCAGCGTCAGGACGGGTGAAAAACTGTTTTTT
TRBV12-3/TRBV12-4	-	14	TRBD1	TRBJ1-2	CASGRNGQGRGYTF	TGTGCCAGCGGAAGAAACGGACAGGGAAGAGGCTACACCTTC
TRBV7-2	-	15	TRBD1	TRBJ2-5	CASSRDRAQGETQYF	TGTGCCAGCAGCCGTGACAGGGCCCAGGGGGAGACCCAGTACTTC
TRBV18	-	15	-	TRBJ2-3	CASSPTVASTDTQYF	TGTGCCAGCTCCCCCACGGTGGCTAGCACAGATACGCAGTATTTT
TRBV20-1	few	13	-	TRBJ2-7	CSASEPSEVEQYF	TGCAGTGCTAGTGAGCCTAGCGAGGTTGAGCAGTACTTC
TRBV7-9	-	17	-	TRBJ2-7	CASSSTTRAIKSYEQYF	TGTGCCAGCAGCTCTACAACCCGAGCCATAAAGTCCTACGAGCAGTACTTC
TRBV10-2	-	13	-	TRBJ2-5	CASSGQLTETQYF	TGCGCCAGCAGTGGTCAACTGACAGAGACCCAGTACTTC
TRBV20-1	many	12	TRBD1	TRBJ2-7	CSAARTGVEQYF	TGCAGTGCAGCCCGGACAGGGGTCGAGCAGTACTTC
TRBV10-3	-	13	TRBD2	TRBJ2-1	CASGLAGANEQFF	TGTGCCTCCGGACTAGCGGGGGCCAATGAGCAGTTCTTC
TRBV5-1	many	14	TRBD2	TRBJ2-3	CASSSQTSSDTQYF	TGCGCCAGCAGCTCCCAGACTAGCTCAGATACGCAGTATTTT
TRBV4-3	many	14	TRBD1	TRBJ2-7	CASSQGDRGYEQYF	TGCGCCAGCAGCCAAGGGGACAGGGGCTACGAGCAGTACTTC
TRBV5-6	few	14	-	TRBJ1-1	CASSRDGRESEAFF	TGTGCCAGCAGCCGAGATGGGCGGGAATCTGAAGCTTTCTTT
TRBV2	-	13	-	TRBJ2-1	CASSRRLENEQFF	TGTGCCAGCAGTCGACGTCTAGAAAATGAGCAGTTCTTC
TRBV4-2	-	15	TRBD1	TRBJ2-5	CASSQPGQGGETQYF	TGTGCCAGCAGCCAACCGGGACAGGGGGGGGAGACCCAGTACTTC
TRBV5-1	-	12	-	TRBJ2-2	CASSQFNGELFF	TGCGCCAGCAGCCAATTCAACGGGGAGCTGTTTTTT
TRBV5-1	few	13	TRBD1	TRBJ1-4	CASSSGQDEKLFF	TGCGCCAGCAGCTCCGGACAGGATGAAAAACTGTTTTTT
TRBV7-2	few	12	-	TRBJ1-4	CASSPTTGKLFF	TGTGCCAGCAGCCCGACCACAGGAAAACTGTTTTTT
TRBV15	-	13	-	TRBJ2-5	CATRVAGQETQYF	TGTGCCACCAGAGTCGCCGGACAAGAGACCCAGTACTTC
TRBV6-2/TRBV6-3	-	15	-	TRBJ2-1	CASSYQLAGLDEQFF	TGTGCCAGCAGTTACCAACTTGCAGGGCTGGATGAGCAGTTCTTC
TRBV11-2	few	12	-	TRBJ2-5	CASSLDLGGQYF	TGTGCCAGCAGCTTAGACCTCGGTGGCCAGTACTTC
TRBV20-1	-	14	-	TRBJ2-3	CSATAGAKPDTQYF	TGCAGTGCCACCGCGGGGGCCAAGCCAGATACGCAGTATTTT
TRBV9	many	20	TRBD2	TRBJ2-1	CASSPYDPTGTSGRGNEQFF	TGTGCCAGCAGCCCTTATGACCCCACCGGGACTAGCGGGCGAGGGAATGAGCAGTTCTTC
TRBV20-1	few	12	-	TRBJ1-2	CSALGPTNGYTF	TGCAGTGCTCTCGGGCCCACGAATGGCTACACCTTC
TRBV10-3	few	16	-	TRBJ2-1	CAISDPGASENNEQFF	TGTGCCATCAGTGATCCGGGGGCTAGCGAGAACAATGAGCAGTTCTTC
TRBV30	-	13	-	TRBJ1-4	CAWSVRGVEKLFF	TGTGCCTGGAGTGTACGGGGGGTGGAAAAACTGTTTTTT
TRBV12-3/TRBV12-4	few	15	-	TRBJ2-7	CASSLGGTVSSEQYF	TGTGCCAGCAGTTTAGGGGGTACTGTAAGTAGCGAGCAGTACTTC
TRBV12-3/TRBV12-4	few	15	TRBD2	TRBJ2-7	CASSRSSGISYEQYF	TGTGCCAGCAGTCGATCTAGCGGGATCTCCTACGAGCAGTACTTC
TRBV11-2	-	13	-	TRBJ2-7	CASSSIGGYEQYF	TGTGCCAGCAGCAGCATTGGTGGTTACGAGCAGTACTTC
TRBV5-1	few	13	-	TRBJ2-1	CASSPESLHEQFF	TGCGCCAGCAGCCCAGAGAGTCTCCATGAGCAGTTCTTC
TRBV5-1	few	14	-	TRBJ2-1	CASSRWSQGDEQFF	TGCGCCAGCAGCCGTTGGAGCCAGGGCGATGAGCAGTTCTTC
TRBV12-3/TRBV12-4	few	15	-	TRBJ2-7	CASSLLGQAAYEQYF	TGTGCCAGCAGTTTATTAGGCCAGGCAGCCTACGAGCAGTACTTC